This entry lists 14 T cell receptor beta chains sequenced from one sample in a study of cytomegalovirus exposure and HLA in healthy donors. The PCR used 60 Vbeta and 13 Jbeta primers. The protocol was immunoSEQ multiplex PCR, while the TCRdb copy is restricted to in-frame clones and leaves out a portion. Of fewer than 45,000 clones in the sample, roughly three quarters were seen once. Sequenced input: PBMCs. The receptors shown here come from a woman aged 30 to 39 in good health and CMV-seropositive.

The V call is TRBV5-1, the J call TRBJ1-1; 7 bases are shared with TRBD1. Per the germline V gene, CDR1 is SGHRS and CDR2 is YFSETQ. This CDR3 comprises 14 residues. Trimming removed 3 bases from V and 1 base from J; junction bases left unmatched: 3. CDR3 protein: CASSSGQPNTEAFF. The DNA of the CDR3 is TGCGCCAGCAGCTCGGGACAGCCGAACACTGAAGCTTTCTTT.

This chain connects TRBV7-9 to TRBJ2-7, with D possibly being TRBD1 (6 bases). Germline CDR1 and CDR2: SEHNR and FQNEAQ (reference sequence). This CDR3 is 15 amino acids long. V shed 4 bases and J shed 0 bases, with 13 bases lying between them. Here the CDR3 reads CASSSKGQFSYEQYF. Written as DNA, the CDR3 is TGTGCCAGCAGCTCGAAAGGACAGTTCTCCTACGAGCAGTACTTC.

The chain is built from TRBV28 and TRBJ2-6; D perhaps matches TRBD2 (5 bases). This CDR3 is built from 17 residues. The germline CDR1 and CDR2 sequences are MDHEN and SYDVKM. V shed 3 bases and J shed 0 bases, with 12 bases lying between them. The CDR3 sequence: CASSLGEEFSGANVLTF. CDR3 coding DNA: TGTGCCAGCAGTTTGGGAGAGGAGTTCTCTGGGGCCAACGTCCTGACTTTC.

As to this clone: One junction end disagrees with the germline gene, perhaps due to a read error. This chain uses TRBV27 with TRBJ1-2; D is ambiguous. The V gene's germline CDR1 is MNHEY and CDR2 SMNVEV (reference sequence). The CDR3 has 12 amino acids. CDR3 amino acids: CASSPYTGGYPF. The CDR3 DNA reads as TGTGCCAGCAGTCCCTACACGGGTGGCTACCCCTTC.

The V gene is TRBV4-1, the J gene TRBJ2-5; 7 bases map to TRBD1. From germline, CDR1 is MGHRA and CDR2 YSYEKL. Trimming at V came to 6 bases and at J to 5 bases, leaving 12 bases not matched to a gene. CDR3 length: 15 residues. The CDR3 region is CASSSGQARGETQYF. The DNA of the CDR3 is TGCGCCAGCAGTTCCGGACAGGCCAGGGGGGAGACCCAGTACTTC.

V and J are TRBV29-1 and TRBJ1-1, with TRBD1 as a possible D gene (5 bases). V lost 3 bases and J lost 9, with 11 bases in between. The V gene's germline CDR1 is SQVTM and CDR2 ANQGSEA. The CDR3 runs to 11 residues. CDR3 coding DNA: TGCAGCGTTGATTTGTCAGGGAAAGCTTTCTTT. Protein product: CSVDLSGKAFF.

This rearrangement joins TRBV10-1 to TRBJ1-5, with D maybe TRBD1 (5 bases). CDR1 is WNHNN, CDR2 SYGVQD, per germline (reference sequence). V was pared by 6 bases and J by 5 bases, with 23 bases between. The CDR3 is made up of 17 amino acids. The CDR3 here is CASRKTETGGVHQPQHF. The CDR3, as DNA: TGCGCCAGCAGGAAAACGGAGACCGGGGGGGTGCATCAGCCCCAGCATTTT.

This clone showed up just a few times. V and J are TRBV20-1 and TRBJ1-1; D call uncertain. The germline V gene encodes CDR1 DFQATT and CDR2 SNEGSKA (reference sequence). V was clipped by 6 bases and J by 11 bases, with 16 bases between them. The CDR3 runs to 11 residues. This chain's CDR3 is CSAHGGLNAFF. Written as DNA, the CDR3 is TGCAGTGCGCACGGAGGACTGAACGCTTTCTTT.

This clone was seen only a few times. V is TRBV19 and J is TRBJ2-3, with TRBD2 identical over 7 bases. V dropped 4 bases and J dropped 0; count of bases not matched to a gene: 10. The germline V gene has CDR1 LNHDA and CDR2 SQIVND (reference sequence). This CDR3 is built from 17 residues. CDR3 sequence reads: CASSTDRGRGSTDTQYF. The CDR3 nucleotides are TGTGCCAGTAGTACGGACCGCGGGAGAGGGAGCACAGATACGCAGTATTTT.

The J gene is TRBJ2-3, the V gene TRBV27; 9 bases agree with TRBD2. Germline trimming cut 2 bases from V and 2 bases from J; bases unmatched to any gene: 11. This CDR3 comprises 18 residues. CDR1 and CDR2 (germline): MNHEY, SMNVEV (reference sequence). The CDR3 is CASSLMARLAGTTDTQYF. The CDR3, as DNA: TGTGCCAGCAGTTTAATGGCTAGGCTAGCGGGGACCACAGATACGCAGTATTTT.

The chain couples TRBV2 to TRBJ1-3; 7 bases are shared with TRBD1. Trimming at V came to 7 bases and at J to 0 bases, leaving 3 bases not matched to a gene. The germline gives CDR1 SNHLY, CDR2 FYNNEI. This CDR3 spans 14 amino acids. The CDR3 spells CASNRGSSGNTIYF. CDR3 nucleotides: TGTGCCAGCAACAGGGGATCCTCTGGAAACACCATATATTTT.

This sequence joins TRBV10-2 and TRBJ1-2; perhaps TRBD1 as D (5 bases). Per the germline V gene, CDR1 is WSHSY and CDR2 is SAAADI. The V end was cut by 8 bases, the J end by 8 bases, with 15 bases between. The CDR3 loop spans 12 amino acids. The CDR3 loop is CASHGQPYGYTF. CDR3 sequence (DNA): TGCGCCAGCCATGGACAACCCTACGGCTACACCTTC.

The J gene is TRBJ1-1, the V gene TRBV28, with D maybe TRBD1 (5 bases). Germline assignment: CDR1 MDHEN and CDR2 SYDVKM. V shed 1 base and J shed 4 bases, with 13 bases lying between them. The CDR3 has 15 residues. CDR3 residues: CASSLSVSGGTEAFF. CDR3 coding DNA: TGTGCCAGCAGTTTATCAGTGTCGGGGGGCACTGAAGCTTTCTTT.

This clone was recorded only once. The chain couples TRBV7-9 to TRBJ1-5; D is unresolved. Trimming stripped 5 bases from V and 3 bases from J, with 17 bases between. The CDR3 spans 16 residues. Germline V gene sequence: CDR1 SEHNR, CDR2 FQNEAQ (reference sequence). The CDR3 spells CASSPGSGVDNQPQHF. For the CDR3, the DNA is TGTGCCAGCAGCCCCGGCTCCGGGGTAGACAATCAGCCCCAGCATTTT.